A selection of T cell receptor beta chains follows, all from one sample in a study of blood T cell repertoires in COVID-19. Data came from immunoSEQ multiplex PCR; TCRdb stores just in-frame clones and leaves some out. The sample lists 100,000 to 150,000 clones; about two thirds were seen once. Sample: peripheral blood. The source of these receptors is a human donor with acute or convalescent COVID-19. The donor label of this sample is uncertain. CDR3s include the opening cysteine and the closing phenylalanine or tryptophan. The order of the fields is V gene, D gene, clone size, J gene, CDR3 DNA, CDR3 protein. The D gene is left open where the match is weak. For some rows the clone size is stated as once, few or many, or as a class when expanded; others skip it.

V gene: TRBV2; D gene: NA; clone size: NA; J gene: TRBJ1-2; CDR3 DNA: TGTGCCAGTAAACGGGGGGGCGGATATGGCTACACCTTC; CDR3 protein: CASKRGGGYGYTF
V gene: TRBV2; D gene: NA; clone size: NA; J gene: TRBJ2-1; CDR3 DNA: TGTGCCAGCAGTCCCCACCGGGTTTCTTGGGATGAGCAGTTCTTC; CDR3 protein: CASSPHRVSWDEQFF
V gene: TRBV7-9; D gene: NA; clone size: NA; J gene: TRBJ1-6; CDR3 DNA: TGTGCCAGCAGCCAGAGGGGGTCGGTAGACTCACCCCTCCACTTT; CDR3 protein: CASSQRGSVDSPLHF
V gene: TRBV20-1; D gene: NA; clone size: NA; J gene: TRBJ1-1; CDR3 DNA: TGCAGTGCTAGAGGAGGGACTGAAGCTTTCTTT; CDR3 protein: CSARGGTEAFF
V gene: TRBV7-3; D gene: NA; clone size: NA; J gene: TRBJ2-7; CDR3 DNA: TGTGCCAGCAGCTTGGGCCCTTCCTACGAGCAGTACTTC; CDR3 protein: CASSLGPSYEQYF
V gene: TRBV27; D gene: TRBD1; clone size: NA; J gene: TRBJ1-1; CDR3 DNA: TGTGCCAGCAGTTCGGACAGGCCCCTCAACACCCCTGAAGCTTTCTTT; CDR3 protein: CASSSDRPLNTPEAFF
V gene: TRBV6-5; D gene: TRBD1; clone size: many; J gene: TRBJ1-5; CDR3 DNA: TGTGCCAGCAGGGACAGGGTCAATCAGCCCCAGCATTTT; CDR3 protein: CASRDRVNQPQHF
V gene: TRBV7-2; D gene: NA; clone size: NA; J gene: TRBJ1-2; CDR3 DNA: TGTGCCAGCAGCTTAGCAATCACAGGAACCAACTATGGCTACACCTTC; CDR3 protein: CASSLAITGTNYGYTF
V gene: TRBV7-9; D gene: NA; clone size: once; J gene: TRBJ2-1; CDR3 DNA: TGTGCCAGCAGCTTAGGGCTGAGTGACAAGGGGTCGAATGAGCAGTTCTTC; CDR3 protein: CASSLGLSDKGSNEQFF
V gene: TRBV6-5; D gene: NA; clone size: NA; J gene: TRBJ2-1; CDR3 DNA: TGTGCCAGCAGCGCACAGGGTTATGAGCAGTTCTTC; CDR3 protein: CASSAQGYEQFF
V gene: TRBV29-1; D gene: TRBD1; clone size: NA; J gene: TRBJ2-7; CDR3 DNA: TGCAGCGTTTATACTCTGGGTTGGGACAGGGGAAGTGACGAGCAGTACTTC; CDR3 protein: CSVYTLGWDRGSDEQYF
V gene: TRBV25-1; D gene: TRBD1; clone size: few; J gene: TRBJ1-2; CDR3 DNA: TGTGCCAGCAGTGAGGACAGGATCTATGGCTACACCTTC; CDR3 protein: CASSEDRIYGYTF
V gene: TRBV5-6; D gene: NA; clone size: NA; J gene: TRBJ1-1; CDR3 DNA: TGTGCCAGCCGCTCGACAGGGAACACTGAAGCTTTCTTT; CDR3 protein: CASRSTGNTEAFF
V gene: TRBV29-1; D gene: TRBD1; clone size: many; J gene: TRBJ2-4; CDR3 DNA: TGCAGCGTTGACCCGACAGGGGACAACATTCAGTACTTC; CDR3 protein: CSVDPTGDNIQYF
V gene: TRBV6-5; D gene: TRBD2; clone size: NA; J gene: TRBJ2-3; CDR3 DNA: TGTGCCAGCAGTTACAGGTCTAGCGGATATTCAGATACGCAGTATTTT; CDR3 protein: CASSYRSSGYSDTQYF
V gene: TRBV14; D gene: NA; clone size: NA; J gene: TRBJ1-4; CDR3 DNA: TGTGCCAGCAGCCGTCGGGGAGGGCGGGTTAATGAAAAACTGTTTTTT; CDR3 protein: CASSRRGGRVNEKLFF
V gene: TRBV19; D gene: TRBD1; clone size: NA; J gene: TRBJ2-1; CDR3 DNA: TGTGCCAGTAGTACAGGGGGAAATCAATACAATGAGCAGTTCTTC; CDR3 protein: CASSTGGNQYNEQFF
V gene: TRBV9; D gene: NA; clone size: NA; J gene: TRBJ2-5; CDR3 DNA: TGTGCCAGCAGCGTAGGCGGGGTTCAGCAAGAGACCCAGTACTTC; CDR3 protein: CASSVGGVQQETQYF
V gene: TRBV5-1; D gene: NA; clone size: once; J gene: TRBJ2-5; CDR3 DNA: TGCGCCAGCAGACAGGGAGCCCAAGAGACCCAGTACTTC; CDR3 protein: CASRQGAQETQYF
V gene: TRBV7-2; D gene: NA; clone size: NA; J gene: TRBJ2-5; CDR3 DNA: TGTGCCAGCAGGGCAGGTGGAGGGGTGACCCAGTACTTC; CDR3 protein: CASRAGGGVTQYF
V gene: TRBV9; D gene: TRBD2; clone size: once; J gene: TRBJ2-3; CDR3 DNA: TGTGCCAGCAGCGTAGCGGGGGGGCAAGATACGCAGTATTTT; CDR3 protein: CASSVAGGQDTQYF
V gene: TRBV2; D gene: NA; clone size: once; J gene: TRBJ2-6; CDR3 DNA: TGTGCCAACCAGATAACGGGACTTCGAAGGGCCAACGTCCTGACTTTC; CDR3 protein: CANQITGLRRANVLTF
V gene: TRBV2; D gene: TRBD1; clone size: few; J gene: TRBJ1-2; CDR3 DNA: TGTGCCAGCAGTTTTAGGTCTACAGGGGGCGACTATGGCTACACCTTC; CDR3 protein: CASSFRSTGGDYGYTF
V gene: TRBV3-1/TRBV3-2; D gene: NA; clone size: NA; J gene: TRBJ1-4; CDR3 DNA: TGTGCCAGCAGCCGACAGCCAACTAATGAAAAACTGTTTTTT; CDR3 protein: CASSRQPTNEKLFF
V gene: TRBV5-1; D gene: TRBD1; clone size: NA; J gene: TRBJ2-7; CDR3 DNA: TGCGCCAGCAGCTTGGCCGTCGGGACAGGGGGCGAACAGTACTTC; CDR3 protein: CASSLAVGTGGEQYF
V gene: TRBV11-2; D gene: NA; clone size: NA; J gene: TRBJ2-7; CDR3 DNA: TGTGCCAGCAGCTCTAGCTTCTACGAGCAGTACTTC; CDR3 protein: CASSSSFYEQYF
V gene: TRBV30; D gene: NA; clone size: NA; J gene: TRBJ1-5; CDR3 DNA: TGTGCCTGGAGTGACCGCCTCTGGCAGGGCGATCAGCCCCAGCATTTT; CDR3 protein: CAWSDRLWQGDQPQHF
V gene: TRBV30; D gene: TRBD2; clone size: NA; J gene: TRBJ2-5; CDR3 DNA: TGTGCCTGGAGTACCCGACTAGCGGGGGGGTATGAGACCCAGTACTTC; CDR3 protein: CAWSTRLAGGYETQYF
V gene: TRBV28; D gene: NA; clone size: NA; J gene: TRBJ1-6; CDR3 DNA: TGTGCCAGCAGGGCTGGGGGCCCCTATAATTCACCCCTCCACTTT; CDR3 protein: CASRAGGPYNSPLHF
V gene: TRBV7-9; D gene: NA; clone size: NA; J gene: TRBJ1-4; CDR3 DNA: TGTGCCAGCAGCCCAAGAGCAGGGGTAGGAAAACTGTTTTTT; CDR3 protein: CASSPRAGVGKLFF
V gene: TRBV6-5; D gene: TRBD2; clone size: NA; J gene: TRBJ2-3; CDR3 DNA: TGTGCCAGCCCCGCGGGGGAAGAGAACACAGATACGCAGTATTTT; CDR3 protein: CASPAGEENTDTQYF
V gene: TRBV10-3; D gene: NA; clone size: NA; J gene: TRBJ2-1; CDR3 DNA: TGTGCCATCAGTGAGTGGGGCAGACGCGGCAATGAGCAGTTCTTC; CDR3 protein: CAISEWGRRGNEQFF
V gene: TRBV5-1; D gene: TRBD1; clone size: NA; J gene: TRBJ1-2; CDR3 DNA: TGCGCCAGCAGCTTAAATCCGGGACAGTCTCTAGGGGGCTACACCTTC; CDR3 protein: CASSLNPGQSLGGYTF
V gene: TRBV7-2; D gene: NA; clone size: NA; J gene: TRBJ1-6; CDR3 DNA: TGTGCCAGCAGCTTAGGGGCAGGGTATAATTCACCCCTCCACTTT; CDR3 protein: CASSLGAGYNSPLHF
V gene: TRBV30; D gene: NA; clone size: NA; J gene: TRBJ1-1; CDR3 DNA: TGTGCCTGGAGTGTACTCGGAGGGGCCGACACTGAAGCTTTCTTT; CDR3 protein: CAWSVLGGADTEAFF
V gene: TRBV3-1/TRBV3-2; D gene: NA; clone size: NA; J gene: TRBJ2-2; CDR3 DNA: TGTGCCAGCAGCCATCGACTTAGCGGGGAGCTGTTTTTT; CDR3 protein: CASSHRLSGELFF
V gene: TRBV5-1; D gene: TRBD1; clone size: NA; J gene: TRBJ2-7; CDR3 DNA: TGCGCCAGCAGACCGGGACAGGAGTCCTACGAGCAGTACTTC; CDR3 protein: CASRPGQESYEQYF
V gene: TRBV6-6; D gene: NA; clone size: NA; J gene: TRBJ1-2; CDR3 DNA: TGTGCCAGCAGTACGAACAGGGATTTGAGCTATGGCTACACCTTC; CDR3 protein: CASSTNRDLSYGYTF
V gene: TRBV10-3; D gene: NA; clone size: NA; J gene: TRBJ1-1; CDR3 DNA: TGTGCCATCAGTGAGAGCGGGACTGAAGCTTTCTTT; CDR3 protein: CAISESGTEAFF
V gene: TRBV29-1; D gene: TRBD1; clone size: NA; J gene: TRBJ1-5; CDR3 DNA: TGCAGCGCCAAGACAGGGTCCAATCAGCCCCAGCATTTT; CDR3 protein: CSAKTGSNQPQHF
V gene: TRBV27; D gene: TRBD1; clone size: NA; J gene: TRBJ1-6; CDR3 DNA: TGTGCCAGCAGTCCCACAGGGGGCGTGGGTAATTCACCCCTCCACTTT; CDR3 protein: CASSPTGGVGNSPLHF
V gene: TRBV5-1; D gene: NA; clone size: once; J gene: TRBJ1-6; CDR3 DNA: TGCGCCAGCAGCTTCCCGGGTTCACCCCTCCACTTT; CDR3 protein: CASSFPGSPLHF